This is a list of T cell receptor beta chains from one sample in a study of T cells in Graves' hyperthyroidism and ophthalmopathy. MiXCR, run by TCRdb on the multiplex PCR reads, gives a single entry per CDR3 protein. Here the sample spans roughly 650,000 distinct CDR3 sequences, approximately 15% being singletons. Source material: blood. These receptors all stem from a woman aged 40 to 55 with Graves' ophthalmopathy. CDR3s include the opening cysteine and the closing phenylalanine or tryptophan. The order of the fields is V gene, clone size, D gene, J gene, CDR3 DNA, CDR3 protein. A D gene is named only where the DNA matches it firmly. Clone size appears in some rows only: once, few, many, or a class for an expanded clone.

TRBV7-2	NA	NA	TRBJ1-5	TGTGCCAGCAGTCAAGTCGGGGGGTATAGCAATCAGCCCCAGCATTTT	CASSQVGGYSNQPQHF
TRBV6-2/TRBV6-3	many	NA	TRBJ2-1	TGTGCCAGCAATCAACCTGAGTCATATTACAATGAGCAGTTCTTC	CASNQPESYYNEQFF
TRBV10-3	NA	NA	TRBJ1-1	TGTGCCATCAGGCAGGGAGCCTTGAACACTGAAGCTTTCTTT	CAIRQGALNTEAFF
TRBV5-1	NA	NA	TRBJ1-1	TGCGCCAGCAGCTACAAGCAGGGCCGACTGAACACTGAAGCTTTCTTT	CASSYKQGRLNTEAFF
TRBV28	many	TRBD2	TRBJ2-1	TGTGCCAGCAGCCCCGGACTAGCGGGGAGAAATGAGCAGTTCTTC	CASSPGLAGRNEQFF
TRBV15	many	TRBD1	TRBJ2-4	TGTGCCACCAGCAGAGAGGAGGGGACAGGGGCGGACATTCAGTACTTC	CATSREEGTGADIQYF
TRBV20-1	few	TRBD2	TRBJ2-7	TGCAGTGCAGAGAATAGCGGGGGGGCAAACGAGCAGTACTTC	CSAENSGGANEQYF
TRBV12-3/TRBV12-4	few	TRBD2	TRBJ2-2	TGTGCCAGCAGTTCCTTGACTAGCGGGGGGGCCGGCGGGGAGCTGTTTTTT	CASSSLTSGGAGGELFF
TRBV3-1	NA	NA	TRBJ1-1	TGTGCCAGCAGCCAAGAGGCACTGGGAATGAACACTGAAGCTTTCTTT	CASSQEALGMNTEAFF
TRBV6-1	many	NA	TRBJ2-2	TGTGCCAGCAGTCCTGGGTACGGGGAGCTGTTTTTT	CASSPGYGELFF
TRBV3-1	many	NA	TRBJ2-1	TGTGCCAGCACCTCGGCTGGCGGAACCTACAATGAGCAGTTCTTC	CASTSAGGTYNEQFF
TRBV5-1	NA	TRBD2	TRBJ2-7	TGCGCCAGCAGCTCAACCCCCCCAGGCGCGGGAGGAAACACCTACGAGCAGTACTTC	CASSSTPPGAGGNTYEQYF
TRBV10-3	few	NA	TRBJ1-1	TGTGCCATCAGTGATGGGGGGAACACTGAAGCTTTCTTT	CAISDGGNTEAFF
TRBV20-1	NA	NA	TRBJ1-1	TGCAGTGCCCTGCCGGGGGGACCGCGGTACGCTGAAGCTTTCTTT	CSALPGGPRYAEAFF
TRBV3-1	NA	TRBD1	TRBJ1-2	TGTGCCAGCAACCAACGGACAGGGGGAGGCTATGGCTACACCTTC	CASNQRTGGGYGYTF
TRBV4-1	NA	NA	TRBJ1-5	TGCGCCAGCAGCAACAGGGATGGCAATCAGCCCCAGCATTTT	CASSNRDGNQPQHF
TRBV6-1	many	TRBD2	TRBJ2-2	TGTGCCAGCGCGTCGGGGGGGCGGCACACCGGGGAGCTGTTTTTT	CASASGGRHTGELFF
TRBV2	many	TRBD2	TRBJ2-5	TGTGCCAGCAGAGATGGGACTAGCGGGGGTCCGCAAGAGACCCAGTACTTC	CASRDGTSGGPQETQYF
TRBV7-2	many	TRBD2	TRBJ2-1	TGTGCCAGCAGCTCCCCTAAACTAGCGGGAGAGTACTCCTACAATGAGCAGTTCTTC	CASSSPKLAGEYSYNEQFF
TRBV3-1	many	TRBD1	TRBJ1-1	TGTGCCAGCAGCCAAGGTTACCGGGACAGGGTGAACACTGAAGCTTTCTTT	CASSQGYRDRVNTEAFF
TRBV9	few	TRBD2	TRBJ2-1	TGTGCCAGCAGCCCCCAGGTAGCGGGGGGCTATGAGCAGTTCTTC	CASSPQVAGGYEQFF
TRBV7-9	few	NA	TRBJ2-2	TGTGCCAGCAGCCCCTTCCAGGGACAGAACACCGGGGAGCTGTTTTTT	CASSPFQGQNTGELFF
TRBV9	few	TRBD2	TRBJ2-2	TGTGCCAGCAGCGTCCAGTCGGGAGGCACCGGGGAGCTGTTTTTT	CASSVQSGGTGELFF
TRBV11-2	many	NA	TRBJ1-6	TGTGCCAGCAGCTTAGAAGCGATGAATTCACCCCTCCACTTT	CASSLEAMNSPLHF
TRBV20-1	many	TRBD2	TRBJ2-7	TGCAGTGCTAGCGCGGGGACTAGCGGGGGCCGGAGCTCCTACGAGCAGTACTTC	CSASAGTSGGRSSYEQYF
TRBV28	few	NA	TRBJ2-7	TGTGCCAGCAAACAGGGCTCCTACGAGCAGTACTTC	CASKQGSYEQYF
TRBV18	many	NA	TRBJ2-5	TGTGCCAGCTCACCGTACCTGGAGACCCAGTACTTC	CASSPYLETQYF
TRBV5-1	NA	NA	TRBJ1-4	TGCGCCAGCAGCCCACTCGCAACTAATGAAAAACTGTTTTTT	CASSPLATNEKLFF
TRBV5-1	many	NA	TRBJ2-3	TGCGCCAGCAGCCCCGGGGTTAGCACAGATACGCAGTATTTT	CASSPGVSTDTQYF
TRBV12-3/TRBV12-4	many	NA	TRBJ1-2	TGTGCCAGCAGTTTCACAGGGTCTGGCTACACCTTC	CASSFTGSGYTF
TRBV28	many	NA	TRBJ2-7	TGTGCCAGCAGTTCCTCAGGGATAGGGAGGCACGAGCAGTACTTC	CASSSSGIGRHEQYF
TRBV3-1	NA	TRBD2	TRBJ2-5	TGTGCCAGCGAAAGGACTAGCGGGGGCCTGTACCAAGAGACCCAGTACTTC	CASERTSGGLYQETQYF
TRBV11-2	NA	NA	TRBJ1-2	TGTGCCAGCAGCCGCCCGGGGAGCAACTATGGCTACACCTTC	CASSRPGSNYGYTF
TRBV2	many	NA	TRBJ1-1	TGTGCCAGCAGACTGACGGACCCGAACACTGAAGCTTTCTTT	CASRLTDPNTEAFF
TRBV7-9	many	TRBD2	TRBJ2-1	TGTGCCAGCAGCTTAAAGGGCGGTGGTCTAGCGGGGTCCTACAATGAGCAGTTCTTC	CASSLKGGGLAGSYNEQFF
TRBV11-2	many	NA	TRBJ2-5	TGTGCCAGCAGCTTACTCGCCCGGGACTTAACAGAGACCCAGTACTTC	CASSLLARDLTETQYF
TRBV3-1	many	NA	TRBJ1-5	TGTGCCAGCAGCCAAGCCAAGCAGGGCCAGCCCCAGCATTTT	CASSQAKQGQPQHF
TRBV4-1	NA	NA	TRBJ1-1	TGCGCCAGCAGCCAGTCAGGGAGATCTGAAGCTTTCTTT	CASSQSGRSEAFF
TRBV20-1	NA	TRBD1	TRBJ2-5	TGCAGTGCTAGAGAGGAGACAGGGGTGACCCAGTACTTC	CSAREETGVTQYF
TRBV12-3/TRBV12-4	NA	NA	TRBJ2-2	TGTGCCAGCAGCTGGGGCGGTGGGGGGACCGGGGAGCTGTTTTTT	CASSWGGGGTGELFF
TRBV20-1	NA	TRBD2	TRBJ2-7	TGCAGTGCTAGGGTGACTAGCGCGACTTACGAGCAGTACTTC	CSARVTSATYEQYF
TRBV29-1	many	NA	TRBJ1-2	TGCAGCGTTGAGGCCAGTAACTATGGCTACACCTTC	CSVEASNYGYTF
TRBV20-1	many	TRBD1	TRBJ2-1	TGCAGTGCTAGGACAGGGTGGAATGAGCAGTTCTTC	CSARTGWNEQFF
TRBV20-1	NA	TRBD2	TRBJ2-3	TGCAGTGCTAATAGCGGGAGAAGAGCAGATACGCAGTATTTT	CSANSGRRADTQYF
TRBV7-9	NA	TRBD2	TRBJ2-1	TGTGCCAGCAGCTCCGAGGAGCTAGCGGGAGGCTCCTACAATGAGCAGTTCTTC	CASSSEELAGGSYNEQFF
TRBV28	many	NA	TRBJ1-5	TGTGCCAGCACCGACCCGGTAGGGAACGGTCAGCCCCAGCATTTT	CASTDPVGNGQPQHF
TRBV7-3	NA	NA	TRBJ2-3	TGTGCCAGCAGCTTGTGGGGGGTGGGTGCAGGAGGACTGAGCACAGATACGCAGTATTTT	CASSLWGVGAGGLSTDTQYF
TRBV28	many	TRBD1	TRBJ2-1	TGTGCCAGCAGCCAGACAGGGATTGAGCAGTTCTTC	CASSQTGIEQFF
TRBV20-1	many	NA	TRBJ2-1	TGCAGTGCTAGAGATAAACAGGGACTTTACGAGCAGTTCTTC	CSARDKQGLYEQFF
TRBV2	many	TRBD2	TRBJ2-5	TGTGCCAGTGTAGCGGGAGGGGCCGAGACCCAGTACTTC	CASVAGGAETQYF
TRBV9	few	NA	TRBJ1-6	TGTGCCAGCAGCCCTCCAGGTCTTAATTCACCCCTCCACTTT	CASSPPGLNSPLHF
TRBV6-1	few	NA	TRBJ1-1	TGTGCCAGCAAGTTGGGGAGTAACACTGAAGCTTTCTTT	CASKLGSNTEAFF
TRBV6-1	NA	NA	TRBJ2-3	TGTGCCAGCACCCTCCTCCCGGAGGGGCCAGATACGCAGTATTTT	CASTLLPEGPDTQYF
TRBV5-4	many	NA	TRBJ1-2	TGTGCCAGCAGCTTGGCAACAGGGAACGGCTACACCTTC	CASSLATGNGYTF
TRBV10-2	few	NA	TRBJ1-1	TGCGCCAGCAGTGATCTCCAGGGGAAGTCTGAAGCTTTCTTT	CASSDLQGKSEAFF
TRBV13	NA	TRBD2	TRBJ2-1	TGTGCCAGCAGCCAGGGACTAGCGGGAGGCCTTTTTAATGAGCAGTTCTTC	CASSQGLAGGLFNEQFF
TRBV9	many	TRBD1	TRBJ2-5	TGTGCCAGCAGCGCCGGGACAGTTCAAGAGACCCAGTACTTC	CASSAGTVQETQYF